This T cell receptor (beta chain) appears in the sequencing data of a study of cytomegalovirus exposure and HLA in healthy donors. Overall study findings and caveats: Researchers reported from a later analysis that most CMV-associated TCR beta chains appeared HLA-restricted.

As concerns this clone: Its antigen is still unknown.

PCR was performed using 60 Vbeta and 13 Jbeta primers. TCRdb's copy holds only in-frame clones and misses some; the assay was immunoSEQ multiplex PCR. This sample carries around 110,000 clones, around 80% of them seen once, and the ten largest clones take 2.5% to 3%. Germline trimming cut 6 bases from V and 0 bases from J; bases unmatched to any gene: 12. Germline lookup yields CDR1 GTSNPN and CDR2 SVGIG (reference sequence). The CDR3 sequence is 16 residues long. At collection, donors were nominally healthy, but unrecorded immune exposures were probable. Source material: PBMCs. The source of this sequence is a woman aged 18 to 35 in good health and CMV-seropositive. J is TRBJ2-3 and V is TRBV30; 7 bases are shared with TRBD1. The CDR3: CACNNHGTASTDTQYF. The DNA of the CDR3 is TGTGCCTGCAACAACCACGGGACAGCTAGCACAGATACGCAGTATTTT.